This record looks at one T cell receptor beta chain sequence and its context. Its matching antigen is unknown. The table came from immunoSEQ multiplex PCR; TCRdb's copy has only in-frame clones and leaves some out. This repertoire shows 25,000 to 35,000 clones, roughly 78% found once; its top ten account for roughly 1.6%. After expansion with viral peptide pools in the ViraFEST assay, antigen-specific CD4+ T cells were sequenced. Scientists isolated CD4+ T cells after a roughly 10-day culture period ended. The participants, recipients of two vaccine doses, got either BNT162b2 or mRNA-1273. This record belongs to a study of vaccination effects on CD4 cells after COVID-19. Study conclusions and caveats: The study had few convalescent patients and no early post-infection timepoints. There was marked clonal contraction among infection- and vaccine-induced clones late after vaccination. Only 1 of 255 vaccine-induced clones from healthy vaccinees cross-reacted with common cold coronaviruses.

The sequence was collected from a human donor who received a COVID-19 vaccine. Some clones in this sample may be carry-over from other donors' samples. The source material was CD4+ T cells from PBMCs cultured with HCoV-NL63 spike peptides, sampled after COVID-19 vaccination.

Written as DNA, the CDR3 is TGTGCCAGCAGTTTAGTAGGGGTGGACACTGAAGCTTTCTTT. Translating gives CASSLVGVDTEAFF. This chain links TRBV27 with TRBJ1-1; a possible D gene is TRBD1 (5 bases). V was shortened by 2 bases and J by 3 bases, with 10 bases between the two germline ends. The CDR3 contains 14 residues. In germline, CDR1 is MNHEY, CDR2 SMNVEV (reference sequence).